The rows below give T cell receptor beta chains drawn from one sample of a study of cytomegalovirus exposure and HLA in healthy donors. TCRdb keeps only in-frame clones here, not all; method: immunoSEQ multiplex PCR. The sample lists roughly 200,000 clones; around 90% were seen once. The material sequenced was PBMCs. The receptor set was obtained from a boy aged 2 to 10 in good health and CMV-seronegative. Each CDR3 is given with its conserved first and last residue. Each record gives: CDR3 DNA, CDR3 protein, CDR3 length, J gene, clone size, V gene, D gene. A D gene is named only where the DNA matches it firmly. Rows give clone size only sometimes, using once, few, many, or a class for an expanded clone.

DNA: TGTGCCAGCAGCACAGCCTCTTCCCCCGGGAATACGCAGTATTTT
CDR3: CASSTASSPGNTQYF
length: 15
J: TRBJ2-3
size: NA
V: TRBV2
D: NA

DNA: TGTGCCAGCAGCTTACCCGGCGGGGAGCTGTTTTTT
CDR3: CASSLPGGELFF
length: 12
J: TRBJ2-2
size: NA
V: TRBV11-2
D: NA

DNA: TGTGCCAGCAGGGAGGGGGCGGGAGGCTCTTACTACGAGCAGTACTTC
CDR3: CASREGAGGSYYEQYF
length: 16
J: TRBJ2-7
size: NA
V: TRBV2
D: NA

DNA: TGTGCCAGCAGCCCAGGAACCGGGGAGCTGTTTTTT
CDR3: CASSPGTGELFF
length: 12
J: TRBJ2-2
size: NA
V: TRBV7-9
D: NA

DNA: TGTGCCAGCAGCTTAGGAACGAGTCCCAATCAGCCCCAGCATTTT
CDR3: CASSLGTSPNQPQHF
length: 15
J: TRBJ1-5
size: NA
V: TRBV11-2
D: NA

DNA: TGTGCCAGCAGCCCGGGACTAGTCGTTGTAGATACGCAGTATTTT
CDR3: CASSPGLVVVDTQYF
length: 15
J: TRBJ2-3
size: NA
V: TRBV27
D: TRBD2

DNA: TGTGCCAGCAGCGCCGCGGGAACAGGGGGCAATTCACCCCTCCACTTT
CDR3: CASSAAGTGGNSPLHF
length: 16
J: TRBJ1-6
size: few
V: TRBV9
D: TRBD1

DNA: TGCGCCAGCAGCCAAATCTCGGATACGCAGTATTTT
CDR3: CASSQISDTQYF
length: 12
J: TRBJ2-3
size: NA
V: TRBV4-1
D: NA

DNA: TGTGCCAGCAGCGTACGGGGGACCTCTGGTAGCGGAGACACAGATACGCAGTATTTT
CDR3: CASSVRGTSGSGDTDTQYF
length: 19
J: TRBJ2-3
size: few
V: TRBV9
D: NA

DNA: TGTGCCAGCAGCGTAGTGCCAGGACTTAACACTGAAGCTTTCTTT
CDR3: CASSVVPGLNTEAFF
length: 15
J: TRBJ1-1
size: NA
V: TRBV11-2
D: NA

DNA: TGTGCCAGCAGCATACAGGGCTCTCCCTACAATGAGCAGTTCTTC
CDR3: CASSIQGSPYNEQFF
length: 15
J: TRBJ2-1
size: NA
V: TRBV9
D: NA

DNA: TGTGCCTGGAGTGTACTCCCCGGCAGGTCCGAAGCTTTCTTT
CDR3: CAWSVLPGRSEAFF
length: 14
J: TRBJ1-1
size: NA
V: TRBV30
D: NA

DNA: TGTGCCATCAGTGTCCCTACTAGCGGGAGGGCCTCGGGAGACGAGCAGTACTTC
CDR3: CAISVPTSGRASGDEQYF
length: 18
J: TRBJ2-7
size: once
V: TRBV10-3
D: TRBD2

DNA: TGTGCTAGTGGTTTGGTACTGGGGGGCACCGGGGAGCTGTTTTTT
CDR3: CASGLVLGGTGELFF
length: 15
J: TRBJ2-2
size: NA
V: TRBV12-5
D: NA

DNA: TGCGCCAGCAGCCAAACTAGCGGGAACACAGATACGCAGTATTTT
CDR3: CASSQTSGNTDTQYF
length: 15
J: TRBJ2-3
size: NA
V: TRBV5-1
D: TRBD2

DNA: TGCGCCAGCAGCCCGGAAGATCTAAGGACAGGGGAAAGGACTGAAGCTTTCTTT
CDR3: CASSPEDLRTGERTEAFF
length: 18
J: TRBJ1-1
size: NA
V: TRBV4-1
D: TRBD1

DNA: TGTGCCAGCAGCGTTGGCCAGGGATTAGCCAAAAACATTCAGTACTTC
CDR3: CASSVGQGLAKNIQYF
length: 16
J: TRBJ2-4
size: NA
V: TRBV9
D: NA

DNA: TGTGCCAGCAGCTCGTACGGGACAGAAGGGATGGTGGGTTCACCCCTCCACTTT
CDR3: CASSSYGTEGMVGSPLHF
length: 18
J: TRBJ1-6
size: NA
V: TRBV5-8
D: TRBD1

DNA: TGTGCCACCAGCAGAGCTGAGGCGGGAGTCGCAGATACGCAGTATTTT
CDR3: CATSRAEAGVADTQYF
length: 16
J: TRBJ2-3
size: NA
V: TRBV15
D: TRBD2

DNA: TGCGCCAGCAGCGGGCGGGACAGCCAGTTGGAGACCCAGTACTTC
CDR3: CASSGRDSQLETQYF
length: 15
J: TRBJ2-5
size: NA
V: TRBV5-1
D: NA

DNA: TGTGCCAGCAGCAATGACAGGGGTTGGACGGGCTCGGGAGGCTACACCTTC
CDR3: CASSNDRGWTGSGGYTF
length: 17
J: TRBJ1-2
size: NA
V: TRBV11-2
D: TRBD1

DNA: TGTGCCAGCTCACGTTCCGGGACTAACACAGATACGCAGTATTTT
CDR3: CASSRSGTNTDTQYF
length: 15
J: TRBJ2-3
size: NA
V: TRBV18
D: TRBD2

DNA: TGTGCCAGCTCACGTGCGGGACAGTCGTACGAGCAGTACTTC
CDR3: CASSRAGQSYEQYF
length: 14
J: TRBJ2-7
size: NA
V: TRBV18
D: NA

DNA: TGCGCCAGCAGTGATCACGGACTCTCCTACGAGCAGTACTTC
CDR3: CASSDHGLSYEQYF
length: 14
J: TRBJ2-7
size: NA
V: TRBV10-1
D: NA

DNA: TGCGCCAGCATCCCATTTCTACAGGGGGCTTCAGCTTTCTTT
CDR3: CASIPFLQGASAFF
length: 14
J: TRBJ1-1
size: once
V: TRBV10-2
D: TRBD1

DNA: TGTGCCAGCAGCAATAGGGGGGGAGCTTACTATGGCTACACCTTC
CDR3: CASSNRGGAYYGYTF
length: 15
J: TRBJ1-2
size: NA
V: TRBV9
D: NA

DNA: TGCGCCAGCAGCGCCGCCGGGAATCAGCCCCAGCATTTT
CDR3: CASSAAGNQPQHF
length: 13
J: TRBJ1-5
size: NA
V: TRBV5-1
D: NA

DNA: TGTGCCAGCTCCCCCGACATGGTTGGCTACACCTTC
CDR3: CASSPDMVGYTF
length: 12
J: TRBJ1-2
size: NA
V: TRBV18
D: NA

DNA: TGCGCCAGCAGCTTGGGGGAGGGTGGCTACACCTTC
CDR3: CASSLGEGGYTF
length: 12
J: TRBJ1-2
size: NA
V: TRBV5-1
D: NA

DNA: TGTGCCAGCAGCCGGGGGGCGGACACCGGGGAGCTGTTTTTT
CDR3: CASSRGADTGELFF
length: 14
J: TRBJ2-2
size: NA
V: TRBV5-6
D: NA

DNA: TGTGCCAGCACCACTAGCGGGGCTAGCACAGATACGCAGTATTTT
CDR3: CASTTSGASTDTQYF
length: 15
J: TRBJ2-3
size: NA
V: TRBV6-5
D: TRBD2

DNA: TGTGCCAGCAGCGGAAGGGACAGGGGAAACACCATATATTTT
CDR3: CASSGRDRGNTIYF
length: 14
J: TRBJ1-3
size: NA
V: TRBV7-9
D: TRBD1

DNA: TGTGCCAGCAGTGAAGCGCTTGTGCGGGGTAATGAGCAGTTCTTC
CDR3: CASSEALVRGNEQFF
length: 15
J: TRBJ2-1
size: NA
V: TRBV6-1
D: NA

DNA: TGCGCCAGCCGAACAGGGGGACAGTTCCAAGAGACCCAGTACTTC
CDR3: CASRTGGQFQETQYF
length: 15
J: TRBJ2-5
size: NA
V: TRBV5-1
D: TRBD1

DNA: TGTGCCAGCAGTGACTCGGCGGGAGGGCACTACAATGAGCAGTTCTTC
CDR3: CASSDSAGGHYNEQFF
length: 16
J: TRBJ2-1
size: NA
V: TRBV6-4
D: TRBD2

DNA: TGTGCCAGCAGTTTAGGGGGACAGGGGGACCCGCTTTATGGCTACACCTTC
CDR3: CASSLGGQGDPLYGYTF
length: 17
J: TRBJ1-2
size: NA
V: TRBV28
D: TRBD1

DNA: TGTGCCAGCAGCCCCCATCCCCCGGGTCGTTCCTACGAGCAGTACTTC
CDR3: CASSPHPPGRSYEQYF
length: 16
J: TRBJ2-7
size: NA
V: TRBV28
D: NA

DNA: TGTGCCAGCAGCGTAGGAGTGGGGCCCGTCTACGAGCAGTACTTC
CDR3: CASSVGVGPVYEQYF
length: 15
J: TRBJ2-7
size: NA
V: TRBV9
D: NA

DNA: TGTGCCACCAGCCCAGATCGGGGGGACTTCTACGAGCAGTACTTC
CDR3: CATSPDRGDFYEQYF
length: 15
J: TRBJ2-7
size: NA
V: TRBV15
D: TRBD2

DNA: TGCGCCAGCAGCCAAGATCGTCATGGCTACACCTTC
CDR3: CASSQDRHGYTF
length: 12
J: TRBJ1-2
size: NA
V: TRBV4-1
D: NA

DNA: TGTGCCAGCAGTCAGGGGGCGACAGCTTTCTTT
CDR3: CASSQGATAFF
length: 11
J: TRBJ1-1
size: NA
V: TRBV28
D: TRBD1